This section outlines one TCR beta chain sequence together with its context. Its cognate antigen has yet to be identified. No base-level quality is on record; no much larger clone is a single base apart. In total, around 600 healthy bone marrow donors made up the cohort. At the time of sampling, all cohort members were nominally healthy, though unrecorded immune exposures were likely present. The donor tested CMV seropositive and was one of the 289 seropositive cohort members. A peripheral blood sample was collected from each donor, and TCR beta sequencing was performed on peripheral blood mononuclear cells. The Qiagen DNeasy Blood Extraction Kit was used to extract genomic DNA from the blood cell samples. Library prep was done by the immunoSEQ multiplex PCR assay. The multiplex PCR relied on a mix of 60 forward primers for TCR Vbeta segments and 13 reverse primers for TCR Jbeta segments. A multiplex PCR assay on genomic DNA amplified the CDR3 region of rearranged TCR beta genes. The amplified TCR beta libraries were sequenced on the Illumina HiSeq System as 87-base-pair reads. The study's own analysis went as follows. In a later analysis, tens of millions of unique TCR beta chains were counted across the approximately 640 repertoires, and some 10 million of these chains were shared by at least two donors. To remove PCR and sequencing errors, raw reads were error-corrected and collapsed into unique sequences using a nearest-neighbor algorithm that merged closely related sequences. To assign V, D and J gene segments, CDR3 sequences were aligned to IMGT reference sequences. For a sequence to be retained, a match of at least six nucleotides was required to both a V gene segment and a J gene segment. A rearrangement was called productive if the CDR3 had no stop codons and remained in frame with V and J, and every other rearrangement was called non-productive. Following IMGT convention, CDR3 was defined as the stretch from the second conserved V-encoded cysteine to the conserved J-encoded phenylalanine. In an earlier analysis of approximately 500 of the donors, sequences lacking an unambiguous match to a single V gene segment were excluded. An earlier analysis of 587 of the donors called V segments functional above 56.7% productive rearrangements and segregating when the between-donor standard deviation exceeded 5%. A statistical classification framework was built for diagnosing cytomegalovirus status from the catalog of TCR beta chain sequences. In a later analysis, V and J genes were assigned by comparing TCR nucleotide sequences against IMGT/GENE-DB human TR gene sequences. The TCRdist pipeline was used in a later analysis to assign CDR3 sequences and most-parsimonious VDJ recombination scenarios. In a later analysis, every TCR beta chain was defined by the combination of its CDR3 amino acid sequence and its V-gene family, and reads without a unique V-gene family were dropped. A later analysis removed 592 highly shared, low-generation-probability nucleotide sequences to deal with suspected cross-contamination and a sequencing artifact. For each public chain, a later analysis derived a clonal expansion index from normalized ranks of inferred template counts within each repertoire. In a later analysis, generation probabilities were computed with a VDJ recombination model fitted to out-of-frame rearrangements, and the resulting probabilities were checked against IGoR. Hypergeometric tests were used in a later analysis to score TCR-TCR, TCR-HLA and TCR-CMV co-occurrence, with a repertoire-size bias correction applied to the TCR pairs. A later analysis estimated false discovery rates by permuting HLA or CMV assignments 20 times. A later analysis grouped co-occurring TCRs with DBSCAN, adding TCRdist sequence similarity when clustering within HLA-allele-positive subsets. Repertoires with fewer than 30,000 or more than 120,000 public chains were left out of co-occurrence clustering, as were five repertoires with anomalous nucleotide sharing. TCRdb re-hosts the immuneACCESS table, in-frame sequences only. Its copies lack some clones; in the studies checked, an unresolved V gene accounts for under half of them, and the cause for the rest is not known. V and J calls and clone size come straight from that table; D and trimming were deduced from the DNA. The sample data list 150,000 to 200,000 clones, and roughly 79% of these were observed just once. The top ten clonotypes cover 4.9% of the sample.

This specimen belongs to a study of cytomegalovirus exposure and HLA in healthy donors (TCRdb year 2017). Looking at the study overall: An earlier analysis of 587 of the donors reported about 300 Gb of sequence data and 95 million to 120 million unique TCR beta sequences obtained from about 200 million T cells. An early release covering about 600 HLA-typed donors comprised 250 to 350 gigabases of sequencing data and 65 million to 100 million unique TCR sequences. Among the roughly 410 genotyped donors, 75% to 90% belonged to the genetic ancestry cluster associated with self-reported Caucasian donors. The study aimed to test whether cataloging public T cell receptors could reveal signatures of past pathogen exposure. The study profiled the T cell repertoires of 500 to 800 subjects by immunosequencing and related them to cytomegalovirus serostatus. Besides the first cohort of roughly 660 subjects, a separate validation cohort made up of 95 to 150 different subjects was used. The study combined high-throughput TCR immunosequencing, statistical association of individual TCRs with disease status, and machine learning to predict cytomegalovirus infection status. In a later analysis, previously published TCR beta repertoires from 550 to 700 donors were re-analyzed and high-resolution HLA genotyping was added so that TCR occurrence patterns could be studied. The later analysis used no new phenotypic data to find candidate immune exposures, relying instead on TCR beta sequences and their occurrence across donors. In an earlier analysis of 587 of the donors, high-throughput TCR beta sequencing was used to judge whether each TCR beta V gene segment behaved as functional or pseudogenic. Donor age, sex, ethnicity and CMV serostatus were compiled together with the repertoire data. A later genetic analysis used genome-wide SNP genotypes for about three fifths of the roughly 700 donors, treating that subset as a discovery cohort. Every repertoire in the discovery cohort had been generated on one and the same sequencing platform. Class I and class II HLA loci were covered by the typing at four-digit resolution. The number of donors typed differed by locus, with 629-630 for A, B, C, DRB1 and DQB1, approximately 500 for DQA1, some 570 for DPA1, and some 450 for DPB1. Four to six DR-DQ haplotypes were handled as single units for association and clustering because linkage in the cohort was strong. Among about 400 genotyped donors of the cohort, an average of about 220,000 unique TCR beta nucleotide sequences was sequenced per donor, of which 15% to 20% were non-productive.

Study-wide conclusions, independent of this receptor: Because counts were too low, seventeen rarely observed V segments, including chromosome 9 orphons, were left out of the earlier analysis of approximately 580 of the donors. A further reported finding was that TCR beta sequences accurately predicted the HLA-A and HLA-B alleles for most subjects in the first cohort. In the study, approximately 160 TCR beta chains were listed as associated with cytomegalovirus. A few of the identified cytomegalovirus-associated TCR beta chains were confirmed in vitro to be specific for cytomegalovirus antigens. Compared with equally common non-associated chains, HLA-associated TCR beta chains in a later analysis were more clonally expanded and had lower generation probabilities. The 87-base-pair reads could not distinguish some IMGT-functional V segments, including TRBV6-2 and TRBV6-3, so those segments were excluded. Presence/absence analyses assumed roughly uniform sequencing depth across donors, an assumption that may not hold. Because HLA typing was missing for some donors at each locus, association tests included only the typed subset. In a later analysis, most CMV-associated TCR beta chains were found to appear HLA-restricted, with HLA associations seemingly driven largely by CMV exposure. A later analysis reported that several top co-occurrence clusters appeared linked to parvovirus B19, influenza, CMV and Epstein-Barr virus. According to a later analysis, TCR association rates differed among HLA loci, with DRB1 alleles showing the most associated TCRs and HLA-C alleles showing the fewest. Correlated functional status among segregating V segments might be attributable to linkage disequilibrium, but an unknown experimental factor could not be ruled out. In an earlier analysis of roughly 500 of the donors, most TCR beta V segments appeared in productive rearrangements about 87% or about 30% of the time, broadly matching IMGT annotations. An association between a missense DCLRE1C variant and V-gene and J-gene trimming of TCR beta chains was found in a later genetic analysis and replicated in an independent cohort. A cluster of highly shared sequence variants was judged likely to represent a technical artifact of the sequencing pipeline. A later analysis associated about 17,000 TCR beta sequences with specific HLA alleles at a false discovery rate of 0.05. Immune exposure information for the cohort was limited to CMV serostatus. Cytomegalovirus status was reported to be diagnosed by the classifier with high specificity and sensitivity in both the original and validation cohorts. While some public TCRs were present in many individuals, most TCR sequences turned up only very rarely across donors. Only TCR beta chains were sequenced in this cohort, and the absence of alpha or paired-chain data limited detectable features. According to the authors, the approach could potentially be generalized to other disease states and immunological phenotypes. When HLA alleles, especially DR and DQ, strongly co-occurred, attributing TCR associations to individual alleles was difficult. A later genetic analysis reported fewer N-insertions in productive TCRs among donors in an Asian-associated ancestry cluster than the roughly 650-donor mean.

In the germline V gene, CDR1 corresponds to SGDLS and CDR2 to YYNGEE. Trimming leaves V shorter by 3 bases and J shorter by 10 bases, with the junction holding 2 bases beyond the gene matches. Inclusive of the bounding cysteine and phenylalanine, the CDR3 is 12 residues long. Just the 36-base CDR3 DNA is kept, in frame starting at base 1. The chain uses TRBV9 and TRBJ2-1; 9 bases in between match TRBD1. The sequenced material came from PBMCs. The clonotype comes from a woman aged 18 to 35 in good health and CMV-seropositive. The CDR3 region: CASSEQGAEQFF. The DNA sequence is given as TGTGCCAGCAGCGAACAGGGGGCCGAGCAGTTCTTC. Joined to the reference TRBV9 and TRBJ2-1 proteins, this CDR3 gives the full variable domain: DSGVTQTPKHLITATGQRVTLRCSPRSGDLSVYWYQQSLDQGLQFLIQYYNGEERAKGNILERFSAQQFPDLHSELNLSSLELGDSALYFCASSEQGAEQFFGPGTRLTVL.